Sequencing of this T cell receptor (beta chain) was carried out in a study of blood T cell repertoires in COVID-19. About the study: Donors in the United States, Italy and Spain gave samples during acute or convalescent COVID-19. T cells, B-cell-depleted T cells, or PBMCs supplied cDNA or gDNA.

Repertoires were generated with immunoSEQ multiplex PCR, while TCRdb's copy carries only in-frame clones and drops some. Of about 300,000 clones in the sample, 86% are singletons; the top ten hold roughly 4.5%. V gave up 8 bases and J gave up 5 bases; unmatched junction bases: 11. The CDR3 totals 14 residues. Germline assignment: CDR1 MNHEY and CDR2 SMNVEV (reference sequence). This receptor was taken from a man between 25 and 39 years old who had recovered from COVID-19. The sequencing input was PBMCs or T cells enriched from blood (not recorded which). This chain connects TRBV27 to TRBJ2-7; TRBD1 matches 8 bases. The DNA for the CDR3 is TGTGCCAGCCGTCCGGGACAGGAGGGTCACGAGCAGTACTTC. This sequence encodes CASRPGQEGHEQYF.